This is a list of T cell receptor beta chains from one sample in a study of T cell responses to AZD1222 COVID-19 vaccine. Clones were read by immunoSEQ multiplex PCR, and TCRdb kept only the in-frame ones, dropping some. The sample consists of 110,000 to 150,000 clones, 85% to 90% of them appearing once. Source: peripheral blood, taken on day 0 of AZD1222 vaccination. These receptors were taken from an adult in good health. Each CDR3 is given with its conserved first and last residue. D genes are given only for firm matches.

v_gene	d_gene	j_gene	CDR3aa
TRBV30	NA	TRBJ1-1	CAWSQRSTEAFF
TRBV5-3	NA	TRBJ1-5	CARSRGLQSSNQPQHF
TRBV10-3	TRBD1	TRBJ1-3	CAISRDSEGSIYF
TRBV19	NA	TRBJ2-6	CASSPLGGPSGANVLTF
TRBV7-8	TRBD1	TRBJ1-1	CASSPTGAEAFF
TRBV20-1	NA	TRBJ1-2	CSASSHTQVGYTF
TRBV7-8	NA	TRBJ2-5	CASSLSLDSWYF
TRBV5-1	TRBD2	TRBJ2-3	CASRRASGTTDTQYF
TRBV27	NA	TRBJ2-1	CASRVSNTISGREQFF
TRBV7-9	TRBD1	TRBJ1-3	CASSLIGTATGNTIYF
TRBV5-1	NA	TRBJ2-1	CASSLGQTSYNEQFF
TRBV5-4	TRBD1	TRBJ2-7	CASSFTGTGWNEQYF
TRBV7-2	NA	TRBJ2-7	CASSLLGGRAPYEQYF
TRBV7-8	NA	TRBJ1-1	CASSLILSEAFF
TRBV6-1	NA	TRBJ2-7	CASSEQPGPYEQYF
TRBV5-5	NA	TRBJ1-2	CASSESTRGSGYTF
TRBV7-2	TRBD1	TRBJ2-7	CASSTRDRGTLNEQYF
TRBV7-3	NA	TRBJ2-4	CASSPRVSGIQYF
TRBV18	NA	TRBJ1-5	CASSPVLGPDQPQHF
TRBV5-5	TRBD1	TRBJ2-7	CASSLLWDRSYEQYF
TRBV7-8	NA	TRBJ2-1	CASSLAEGRMDEQFF
TRBV5-1	NA	TRBJ1-1	CASSLPGQDTEAFF
TRBV21-1	NA	TRBJ1-2	CASSKGDRDSFSYTF
TRBV5-5	NA	TRBJ1-3	CASSFSPGRNSGNTIYF
TRBV6-2/TRBV6-3	NA	TRBJ2-7	CASSYGGPPYEQYF
TRBV7-9	TRBD2	TRBJ2-2	CASSKREESGELFF
TRBV7-2	NA	TRBJ1-1	CASSLPGGDTEAFF
TRBV9	NA	TRBJ2-2	CASSVDRLDTGELFF
TRBV19	NA	TRBJ1-1	CASSIQADTEAFF
TRBV28	TRBD2	TRBJ2-1	CASSSQGLETNEQFF
TRBV7-6	NA	TRBJ2-7	CASSLQGTGPHYEQYF
TRBV27	NA	TRBJ2-7	CASSFSGDGYEQYF
TRBV6-2/TRBV6-3	TRBD1	TRBJ1-6	CASSLQGNHSPLHF
TRBV12-3/TRBV12-4	NA	TRBJ2-7	CASSTGASYEQYF
TRBV4-3	NA	TRBJ2-7	CASSQDRSVYEQYF
TRBV4-2	NA	TRBJ1-5	CASSPQTGNQPQHF
TRBV24-1	NA	TRBJ2-1	CATRPGIVPSNEQFF
TRBV6-5	NA	TRBJ2-7	CASSSGHYYEQYF
TRBV5-1	NA	TRBJ2-7	CASSLAAGYEQYF
TRBV9	NA	TRBJ2-7	CASSLRKWDYEQYF
TRBV30	NA	TRBJ2-2	CACNPDPGSTGELFF
TRBV5-4	TRBD2	TRBJ2-2	CASSLRLAGYTGELFF
TRBV5-1	NA	TRBJ2-5	CASSPTWESRETQYF
TRBV3-1/TRBV3-2	NA	TRBJ1-3	CASSQFFSSGNTIYF
TRBV5-5	TRBD2	TRBJ2-1	CASRLGGSSYNEQFF
TRBV7-8	NA	TRBJ1-2	CASSFLRGPNYGYTF
TRBV10-1	NA	TRBJ1-1	CASTPGGGSTEAFF
TRBV10-2	NA	TRBJ1-2	CASSESPWAGGYTF
TRBV5-1	NA	TRBJ1-1	CASSLDRVGGTEAFF
TRBV4-2	NA	TRBJ1-3	CASSQESASSGNTIYF
TRBV24-1	NA	TRBJ2-1	CATSLFTGFRDEQFF